One and the same sample provided the 6 T cell receptor beta chains below, sequenced in a study of blood T cell repertoires in COVID-19. Libraries were prepared by immunoSEQ multiplex PCR; TCRdb keeps only in-frame clonotypes and omits some of them. The data show nearly 80,000 clones, with approximately 84% seen just once and 4.5% to 7% held by the top ten. Sequenced material: peripheral blood. The receptors originated from a man in his 60s with active or convalescent COVID-19.

The chain uses TRBV10-3 and TRBJ1-2; no reliable D call. The germline V gene has CDR1 ENHRY and CDR2 SYGVKD. The CDR3 is made up of 12 amino acids. Trimming removed 6 bases from V and 8 bases from J, with 13 bases in between. The CDR3: CAISARSEGYTF. The CDR3 coding sequence is TGTGCCATCAGCGCCCGTAGTGAGGGCTACACCTTC.

The chain carries TRBV4-3 and TRBJ1-5, with D possibly being TRBD1 (6 bases). The CDR3 is made up of 16 amino acids. V lost 0 bases, J lost 6 bases, and 15 bases lay in between. Germline CDR1 reads LGHNA; CDR2 reads YSLEER. DNA for the CDR3: TGCGCCAGCAGCCAAGATTTTCGGGGGGCAAGTCAGCCCCAGCATTTT. It specifies CASSQDFRGASQPQHF.

This clone has only one observation. A much larger clone lies one base from this, so it may be a read error. The chain links TRBV14 to TRBJ1-2; 8 nucleotides align to TRBD1. J gave up 4 bases and V 4 bases, and 2 bases lay outside the gene matches. Germline CDR1 is SGHDN and CDR2 is FVKESK. This CDR3 region has 13 residues. CDR3 nucleotides: TGTGCCAGCAGCCCGGACAGGGCCTATGGCTACACCTTC. It codes for CASSPDRAYGYTF.

The chain uses TRBV2 and TRBJ1-6; TRBD1 aligns across 10 bases. Germline assignment: CDR1 SNHLY and CDR2 FYNNEI. This CDR3 is 15 amino acids long. V lost 7 bases, J lost 9 bases, and 9 bases stayed unmatched. CDR3 loop: CASNGQGVVSSPLHF. The CDR3 DNA is TGTGCCAGCAACGGACAGGGGGTGGTGAGTTCACCCCTCCACTTT.

The chain recombines TRBV3-1 (or the pseudogene TRBV3-2) with TRBJ2-2, with TRBD2 identical over 9 bases. The V segment lost 3 bases and the J segment 1 base; nucleotides outside the gene matches: 3. Germline loops: CDR1 LGHDT, CDR2 YNNKEL (reference sequence). This CDR3 spans 16 amino acids. CDR3 protein: CASSHYSGGNTGELFF. The CDR3 DNA is TGTGCCAGCAGCCATTATAGCGGGGGGAACACCGGGGAGCTGTTTTTT.

The CDR3 loop reads CATSRDSGATNEKLFF. In DNA, the CDR3 is TGTGCCACCAGCAGAGACTCGGGTGCAACTAATGAAAAACTGTTTTTT. This chain links TRBV15 with TRBJ1-4; D is undetermined. The germline V gene encodes CDR1 LNHNV and CDR2 YYDKDF (reference sequence). The CDR3 loop spans 16 amino acids. Trimming took 0 bases from V and 0 from J, leaving 8 bases between them. The full variable domain, in which reference TRBV15 and TRBJ1-4 provide the parts outside the CDR3, is DAMVIQNPRYQVTQFGKPVTLSCSQTLNHNVMYWYQQKSSQAPKLLFHYYDKDFNNEADTPDNFQSRRPNTSFCFLDIRSPGLGDTAMYLCATSRDSGATNEKLFFGSGTQLSVL.